The 5 T cell receptor beta chains below come from one sample, sequenced in a study of graft-versus-host responses after intestinal transplantation (dated by TCRdb to about 2021). The sample's time point, from its label and the paper: cells obtained before transplantation from donor or recipient. The library relied on the immunoSEQ multiplex PCR assay. The clones in this table, taken by TCRdb from immuneACCESS, are in-frame only. Not every clone is retained; where verified, under half of the shortfall comes from an unresolved V gene, and the cause of the rest is unknown. This sample holds around 87,000 clones; just under 95% were observed only once. About 0.4% of the sample rests with the top ten. No antigen has been identified for these receptors. Sequenced material: unstimulated CD8+ T cells sorted from spleen or lymph node cells, taken before transplant. These receptors all come from a human donor who was the organ donor for an intestinal transplant.

CDR3 DNA sequence: TGTGCCAGCAGCCCCGGGGTGTGGGGAGAGGGAAGCAATCAGCCCCAGCATTTT. Protein product: CASSPGVWGEGSNQPQHF. This chain connects TRBV7-2 to TRBJ1-5, with no clear D. This CDR3 spans 18 amino acids. Germline values: CDR1 SGHTA, CDR2 FQGNSA. Trimming pared 5 bases from V and 1 base from J, leaving 21 bases between. Supplemented by reference TRBV7-2 and TRBJ1-5, the full variable domain reads GAGVSQSPSNKVTEKGKDVELRCDPISGHTALYWYRQSLGQGLEFLIYFQGNSAPDKSGLPSDRFSAERTGGSVSTLTIQRTQQEDSAVYLCASSPGVWGEGSNQPQHFGDGTRLSIL.

V is TRBV27 and J is TRBJ2-7; 11 bases map to TRBD2. V was clipped by 6 bases and J by 6 bases; unmatched bases: 7. The CDR3 is 14 amino acids. Germline CDR1 MNHEY, CDR2 SMNVEV (reference sequence). The DNA of the CDR3 is TGTGCCAGCAGGAGAGGACTAGCGGGTGGCGAGCAGTACTTC. Encoded protein: CASRRGLAGGEQYF.

This chain uses TRBV4-3 with TRBJ2-1, with D perhaps TRBD2 (6 bases). V was trimmed by 1 base and J by 6 bases, leaving 16 bases between them. The length of the CDR3 is 16 residues. Germline V lookup: CDR1 LGHNA, CDR2 YSLEER. The CDR3 loop reads CASSQGPSERVNEQFF. CDR3 bases: TGCGCCAGCAGCCAAGGACCCTCGGAGCGGGTCAATGAGCAGTTCTTC.

The V and J genes are TRBV28 and TRBJ1-2; TRBD1 is a possible D gene (6 bases). Germline V lookup: CDR1 MDHEN, CDR2 SYDVKM. V was cut by 9 bases and J by 8 bases, with 16 bases left in between. The CDR3 contains 12 residues. CDR3 sequence (DNA): TGTGCCAGTCAACTCGGGGGGCTGGGCTACACCTTC. As protein: CASQLGGLGYTF.

The chain recombines TRBV27 with TRBJ1-1; D not certain. Germline V CDR1 and CDR2: MNHEY, SMNVEV (reference sequence). The CDR3 is 13 amino acids. Trimming left V 7 bases short and J 5 bases short, with 14 bases between. The CDR3 bases are TGTGCCAGCATCCCGGGAGGTCGGACTGAAGCTTTCTTT. Its translation is CASIPGGRTEAFF.